Below, one T cell receptor beta chain is given with its context. The antigen remains undetermined. The protocol was immunoSEQ multiplex PCR, while the TCRdb copy is restricted to in-frame clones and leaves out a portion. This sample has about 260,000 clones, with roughly 87% found just once. This sample stems from a study of cytomegalovirus exposure and HLA in healthy donors. Germline-derived CDR1 and CDR2 are SGHNT and YYREEE (reference sequence). V shed 3 bases, J shed 5 bases, and the junction held 10 bases outside the gene matches. The CDR3 has 16 amino acids. Notes on the study in general: Within the 130 or so validation repertoires, first-cohort TCR clusters tended to co-occur, according to a later analysis. Most observed TCR sequences were rare, whereas some public TCRs were detected in many donors.

Sequenced material: PBMCs. This sequence joins TRBV5-4 and TRBJ2-2, with 7 bases fitting TRBD2. This clonotype was obtained from a woman in her thirties in good health and CMV-seronegative. The CDR3 region has the DNA TGTGCCAGCAGCTCATTAAGCGGGGCGAGGACCGGGGAGCTGTTTTTT. This gives the protein CASSSLSGARTGELFF. The full variable domain, with the rest looked up from reference TRBV5-4 and TRBJ2-2, is ETGVTQSPTHLIKTRGQQVTLRCSSQSGHNTVSWYQQALGQGPQFIFQYYREEENGRGNFPPRFSGLQFPNYSSELNVNALELDDSALYLCASSSLSGARTGELFFGEGSRLTVL.